The present entry profiles one T cell receptor (beta chain) with its context. The antigen is unknown. The method was immunoSEQ multiplex PCR; TCRdb's version includes in-frame clones alone and lacks a portion of them. The repertoire consists of a few hundred thousand clones, with around 97% occurring once and the leading ten covering approximately 0.057%. These data come from a study of shared clonotypes between healthy human individuals. CD4+ cell separation produced CD45RA+ naive and CD45RA-negative memory subsets. This CDR3 contains 16 residues. After removal of 4 bases from V and 9 bases from J, the junction contained 17 bases not matched to a gene. Germline values: CDR1 MDHEN, CDR2 SYDVKM. Notes on the study in general: In a handful of donors, around 5.5% of naive CD4 clonotypes appeared in common.

This sequence joins TRBV28 and TRBJ1-1; 7 bases map to TRBD1. The source is a woman aged 25 to 45 in good health. Material: naive CD4+ T cells sorted from blood. The subset denotes: CD45RA+ positively selected. The chain's CDR3 is CASSSEVTGTAIKAFF. CDR3 DNA sequence: TGTGCCAGCAGTTCTGAAGTCACCGGGACAGCAATCAAAGCTTTCTTT.